Described below is a single T cell receptor beta chain sequence and its context. As originally analysed: Amplifying reference gene primers gave estimates of nucleated cell counts. Clones were sequenced by immunoSEQ multiplex PCR, and TCRdb holds only the in-frame ones, with some missing. V and J calls and clone size are copied from that table; D and trimming were computed from the DNA. The sample carries about 28,000 clones, roughly 87% recorded once. The source of the sample is a study of blood T cell repertoires in COVID-19. Study in general: Collection of acute and convalescent COVID-19 samples took place in the United States, Italy and Spain. Nucleic acid was either cDNA or gDNA, and it came from T cells, B-cell-depleted T cells, or PBMCs.

Per germline, CDR1 SGHTS and CDR2 YDEGEE. Trimming removed 5 bases at V and 4 bases at J, with 15 bases between. This CDR3 contains 14 residues. This chain joins TRBV5-8 and TRBJ1-2; D remains unclear. The source of this sequence is a man in his sixties with active COVID-19. Sequenced material: peripheral blood. The CDR3 sequence: CASRSIREAYGYTF. The CDR3 nucleotides are TGTGCCAGCAGATCTATTAGAGAGGCCTATGGCTACACCTTC.